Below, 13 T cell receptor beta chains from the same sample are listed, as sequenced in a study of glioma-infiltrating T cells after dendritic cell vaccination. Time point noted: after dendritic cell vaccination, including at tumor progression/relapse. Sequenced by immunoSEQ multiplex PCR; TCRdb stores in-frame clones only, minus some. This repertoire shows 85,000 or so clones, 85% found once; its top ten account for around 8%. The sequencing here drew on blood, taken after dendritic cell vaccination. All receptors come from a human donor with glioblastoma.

The CDR3 reads CASSPLTGAAFF. CDR3 DNA: TGTGCCAGCAGTCCGTTGACAGGGGCGGCTTTCTTT. The rearrangement links TRBV28 to TRBJ1-1; 8 nucleotides match TRBD1. Germline-derived CDR1 and CDR2 are MDHEN and SYDVKM. The CDR3 spans 12 residues. Trimming took 5 bases from V and 11 from J; bases not matched to a gene: 7.

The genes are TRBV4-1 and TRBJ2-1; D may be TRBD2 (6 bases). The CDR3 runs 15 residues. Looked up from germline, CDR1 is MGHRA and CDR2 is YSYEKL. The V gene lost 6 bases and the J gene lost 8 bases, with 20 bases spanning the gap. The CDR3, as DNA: TGCGCCAGCAGAGAGAGTAGCGGAGATAGCGATGAGCAGTTCTTC. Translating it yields CASRESSGDSDEQFF.

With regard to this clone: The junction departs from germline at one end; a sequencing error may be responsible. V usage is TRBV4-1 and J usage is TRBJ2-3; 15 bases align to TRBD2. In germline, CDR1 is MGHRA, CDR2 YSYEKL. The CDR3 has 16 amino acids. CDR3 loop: CASSQGTSGGAETQYF. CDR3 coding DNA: TGCGCCAGCAGCCAAGGGACTAGCGGGGGGGCAGAAACGCAGTATTTT.

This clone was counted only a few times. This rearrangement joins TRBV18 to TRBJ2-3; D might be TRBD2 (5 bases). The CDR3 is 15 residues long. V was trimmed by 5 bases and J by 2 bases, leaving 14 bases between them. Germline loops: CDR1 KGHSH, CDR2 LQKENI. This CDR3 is CASSSTGINTDTQYF. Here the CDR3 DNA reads TGTGCCAGCTCATCAACCGGGATAAACACAGATACGCAGTATTTT.

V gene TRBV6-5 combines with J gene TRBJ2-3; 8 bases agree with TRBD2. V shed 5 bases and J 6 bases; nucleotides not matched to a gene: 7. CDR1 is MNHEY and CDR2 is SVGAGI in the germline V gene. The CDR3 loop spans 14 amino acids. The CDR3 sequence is CASSRGTSMDTQYF. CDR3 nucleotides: TGTGCCAGCAGTCGCGGGACTAGTATGGATACGCAGTATTTT.

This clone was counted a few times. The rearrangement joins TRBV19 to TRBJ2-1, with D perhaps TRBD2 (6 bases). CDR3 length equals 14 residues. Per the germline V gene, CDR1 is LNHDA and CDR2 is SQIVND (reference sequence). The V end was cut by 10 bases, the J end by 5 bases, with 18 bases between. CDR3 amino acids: CATRRAGYNNEQFF. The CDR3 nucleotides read TGTGCCACCCGCCGGGCGGGATATAACAATGAGCAGTTCTTC.

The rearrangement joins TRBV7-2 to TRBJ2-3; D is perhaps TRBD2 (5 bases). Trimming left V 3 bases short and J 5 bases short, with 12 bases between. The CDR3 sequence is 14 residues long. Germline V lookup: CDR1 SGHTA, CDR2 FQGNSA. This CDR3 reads CASSFTAGLDTQYF. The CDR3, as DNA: TGTGCCAGCAGCTTCACGGCGGGTCTAGATACGCAGTATTTT.

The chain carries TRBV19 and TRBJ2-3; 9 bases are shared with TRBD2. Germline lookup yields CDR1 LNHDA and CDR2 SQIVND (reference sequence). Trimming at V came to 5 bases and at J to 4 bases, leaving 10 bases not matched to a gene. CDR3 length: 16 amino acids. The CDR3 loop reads CASSLSGGRAADTQYF. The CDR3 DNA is TGTGCCAGTAGTCTGTCTGGCGGGAGGGCCGCAGATACGCAGTATTTT.

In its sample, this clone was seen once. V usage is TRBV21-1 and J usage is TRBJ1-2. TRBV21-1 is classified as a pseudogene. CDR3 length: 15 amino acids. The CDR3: CASSLPGDAFYGYTF. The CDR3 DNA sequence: TGTGCCAGCAGCCTCCCGGGGGACGCGTTCTATGGCTACACCTTC.

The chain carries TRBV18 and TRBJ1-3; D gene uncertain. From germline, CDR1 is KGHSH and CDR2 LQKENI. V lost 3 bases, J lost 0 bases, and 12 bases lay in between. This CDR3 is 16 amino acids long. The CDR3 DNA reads TGTGCCAGCTCACCCGCCTTGGGGAGCTCTGGAAACACCATATATTTT. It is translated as CASSPALGSSGNTIYF.

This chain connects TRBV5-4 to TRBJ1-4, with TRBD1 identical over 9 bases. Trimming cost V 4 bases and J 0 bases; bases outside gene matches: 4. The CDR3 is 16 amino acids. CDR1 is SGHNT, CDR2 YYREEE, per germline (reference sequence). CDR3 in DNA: TGTGCCAGCAGCAGGGGACAGGGAGCAACTAATGAAAAACTGTTTTTT. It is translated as CASSRGQGATNEKLFF.

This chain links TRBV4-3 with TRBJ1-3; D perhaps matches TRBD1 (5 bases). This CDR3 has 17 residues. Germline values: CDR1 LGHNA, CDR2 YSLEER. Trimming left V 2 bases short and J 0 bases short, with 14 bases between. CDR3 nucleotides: TGCGCCAGCAGCCAACGCACCGGGGGAGGCTCTGGAAACACCATATATTTT. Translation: CASSQRTGGGSGNTIYF.

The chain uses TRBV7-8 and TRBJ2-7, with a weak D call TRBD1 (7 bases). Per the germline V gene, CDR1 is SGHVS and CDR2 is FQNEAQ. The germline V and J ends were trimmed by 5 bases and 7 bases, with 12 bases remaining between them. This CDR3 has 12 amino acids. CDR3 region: CASSPGGWEQYF. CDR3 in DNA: TGTGCCAGCAGCCCAGGGGGGTGGGAGCAGTACTTC.